The 3 T cell receptor beta chains in this list originate from one sample, sequenced in a study of cytomegalovirus exposure and HLA in healthy donors. 60 Vbeta and 13 Jbeta primers were used in PCR. The repertoire was sequenced with immunoSEQ multiplex PCR; TCRdb's copy has only in-frame clones and lacks some. This repertoire shows fewer than 250,000 clones, 82% found once; its top ten account for 5.5% to 7.5%. Specimen: PBMCs. These TCRs come from a middle-aged man in good health and CMV-seropositive.

This chain connects TRBV30 to TRBJ2-5; 7 bases fit TRBD2. Germline trimming cut 4 bases from V and 0 bases from J; bases unmatched to any gene: 11. Germline V gives CDR1 GTSNPN, CDR2 SVGIG (reference sequence). The CDR3 has 16 residues. CDR3 coding DNA: TGTGCCTGGAAACGGGGTGGGCTAGCGGACCAAGAGACCCAGTACTTC. Translation: CAWKRGGLADQETQYF.

The rearrangement joins TRBV11-2 to TRBJ2-1; TRBD2 agrees at 8 bases. This CDR3 contains 16 residues. Germline-derived CDR1 and CDR2 are SGHAT and FQNNGV. With V trimmed by 1 base and J by 8 bases, 10 bases remained unmatched. The chain's CDR3 is CASSLGSGTGADEQFF. Here the CDR3 DNA reads TGTGCCAGCAGCTTAGGTAGCGGGACGGGGGCGGATGAGCAGTTCTTC.

The chain has TRBV5-6 and TRBJ2-7; a possible D gene is TRBD1 (6 bases). Between the trimmed V and J ends, which lost 2 bases and 1 base, there was a span of 7 bases. This CDR3 region has 13 residues. CDR1 is SGHDT, CDR2 YYEEEE, per germline. CDR3 sequence: CASSLGQSYEQYV. The CDR3 DNA is TGTGCCAGCAGCTTAGGACAGTCCTACGAGCAGTACGTC.